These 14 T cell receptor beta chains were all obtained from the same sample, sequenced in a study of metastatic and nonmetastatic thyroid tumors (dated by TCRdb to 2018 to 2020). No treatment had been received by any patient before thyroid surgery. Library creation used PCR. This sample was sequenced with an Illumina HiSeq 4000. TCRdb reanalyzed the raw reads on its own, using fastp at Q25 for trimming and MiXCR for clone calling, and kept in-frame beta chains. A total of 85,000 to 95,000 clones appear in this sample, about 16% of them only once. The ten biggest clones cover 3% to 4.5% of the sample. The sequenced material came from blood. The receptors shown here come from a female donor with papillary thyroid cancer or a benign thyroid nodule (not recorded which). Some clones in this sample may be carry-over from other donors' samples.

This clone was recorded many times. The CDR3 loop is CASSIEWTGKSYGYTF. The CDR3 nucleotides are TGTGCCAGTAGTATAGAATGGACAGGGAAGTCCTATGGCTACACCTTC. This chain joins TRBV19 and TRBJ1-2, with 8 bases matching TRBD1. The germline gives CDR1 LNHDA, CDR2 SQIVND (reference sequence). This CDR3 contains 16 residues. The V and J ends lost 0 bases and 4 bases, in that order; junction bases with no gene match: 7. The variable domain in full, completed from reference TRBV19 and TRBJ1-2, reads DGGITQSPKYLFRKEGQNVTLSCEQNLNHDAMYWYRQDPGQGLRLIYYSQIVNDFQKGDIAEGYSVSREKKESFPLTVTSAQKNPTAFYLCASSIEWTGKSYGYTFGSGTRLTVV.

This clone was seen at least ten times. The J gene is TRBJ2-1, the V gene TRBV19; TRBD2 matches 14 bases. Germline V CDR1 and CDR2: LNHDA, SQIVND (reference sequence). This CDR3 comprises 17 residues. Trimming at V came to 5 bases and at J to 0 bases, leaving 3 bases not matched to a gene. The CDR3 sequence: CASSQGLAGVSYNEQFF. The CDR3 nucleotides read TGTGCCAGTAGTCAGGGACTAGCGGGGGTCTCCTACAATGAGCAGTTCTTC.

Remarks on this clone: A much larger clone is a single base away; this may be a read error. This CDR3 is CASIHRLRGELTYEQYF. The CDR3 bases are TGTGCCAGCATCCATAGGCTCCGCGGGGAGCTAACCTACGAGCAGTACTTC. The chain carries TRBV4-2 and TRBJ2-7, with a weak D call TRBD2 (6 bases). Germline loops: CDR1 LGHNA, CDR2 YNFKEQ. Trimming shortened V by 7 bases and J by 2 bases, and 24 bases separated the two germline ends. This CDR3 contains 17 residues.

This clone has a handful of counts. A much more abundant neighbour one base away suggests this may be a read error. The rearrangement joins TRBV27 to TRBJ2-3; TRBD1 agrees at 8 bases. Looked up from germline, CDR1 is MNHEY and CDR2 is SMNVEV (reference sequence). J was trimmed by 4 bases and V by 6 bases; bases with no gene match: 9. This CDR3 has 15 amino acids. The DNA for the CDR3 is TGTGCCAGCAGACTTGCTGGACAGGGCGCAGATACGCAGTATTTT. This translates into CASRLAGQGADTQYF.

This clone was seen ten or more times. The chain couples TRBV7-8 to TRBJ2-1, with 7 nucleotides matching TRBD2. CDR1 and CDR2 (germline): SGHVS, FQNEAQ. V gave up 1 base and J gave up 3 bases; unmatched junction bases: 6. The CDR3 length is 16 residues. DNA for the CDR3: TGTGCCAGCAGCTTAGTCCCTAGCGGAGTCTACAATGAGCAGTTCTTC. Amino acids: CASSLVPSGVYNEQFF. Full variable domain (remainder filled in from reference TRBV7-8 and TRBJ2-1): GAGVSQSPRYKVAKRGQDVALRCDPISGHVSLFWYQQALGQGPEFLTYFQNEAQLDKSGLPSDRFFAERPEGSVSTLKIQRTQQEDSAVYLCASSLVPSGVYNEQFFGPGTRLTVL.

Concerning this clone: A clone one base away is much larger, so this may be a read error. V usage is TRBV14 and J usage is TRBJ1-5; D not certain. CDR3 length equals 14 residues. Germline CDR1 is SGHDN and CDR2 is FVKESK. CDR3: CASSRAGSRQPQNF. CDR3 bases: TGTGCCAGCAGCAGGGCCGGTTCGCGTCAGCCCCAGAATTTT. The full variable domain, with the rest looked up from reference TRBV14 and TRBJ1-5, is EAGVTQFPSHSVIEKGQTVTLRCDPISGHDNLYWYRRVMGKEIKFLLHFVKESKQDESGMPNNRFLAERTGGTYSTLKVQPAELEDSGVYFCASSRAGSRQPQNFGDGTRLSIL.

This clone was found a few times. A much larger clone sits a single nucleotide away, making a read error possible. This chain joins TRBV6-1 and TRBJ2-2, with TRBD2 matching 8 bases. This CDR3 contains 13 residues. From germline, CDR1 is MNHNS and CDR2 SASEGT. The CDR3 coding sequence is TGTGCCAGTTATAGCGGGGACACCGTGGAGCTGTTTTTT. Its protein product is CASYSGDTVELFF.

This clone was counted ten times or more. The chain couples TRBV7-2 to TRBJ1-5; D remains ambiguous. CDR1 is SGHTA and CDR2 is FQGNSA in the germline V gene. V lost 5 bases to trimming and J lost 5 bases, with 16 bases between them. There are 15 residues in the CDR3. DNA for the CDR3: TGTGCCAGCAGCCTCCTCGATGCAGTACATCAGCCCCAGCATTTT. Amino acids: CASSLLDAVHQPQHF. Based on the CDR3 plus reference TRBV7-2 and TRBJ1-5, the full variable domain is GAGVSQSPSNKVTEKGKDVELRCDPISGHTALYWYRQSLGQGLEFLIYFQGNSAPDKSGLPSDRFSAERTGGSVSTLTIQRTQQEDSAVYLCASSLLDAVHQPQHFGDGTRLSIL.

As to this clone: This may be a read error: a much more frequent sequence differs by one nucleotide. The CDR3 loop reads CSTSRDRGHREAFF. The CDR3 DNA reads TGTTCCACCAGCAGAGACAGGGGCCATAGGGAAGCTTTCTTT. The chain couples TRBV15 to TRBJ1-1; TRBD1 matches 8 bases. The CDR3 loop spans 14 amino acids. From germline, CDR1 is LNHNV and CDR2 YYDKDF (reference sequence).

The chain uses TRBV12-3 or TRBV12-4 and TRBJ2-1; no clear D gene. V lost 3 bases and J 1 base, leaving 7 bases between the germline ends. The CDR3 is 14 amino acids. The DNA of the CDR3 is TGTGCCAGCAGTTTCCCCGGGTCCTACAATGAGCAGTTCTTC. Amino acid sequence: CASSFPGSYNEQFF.

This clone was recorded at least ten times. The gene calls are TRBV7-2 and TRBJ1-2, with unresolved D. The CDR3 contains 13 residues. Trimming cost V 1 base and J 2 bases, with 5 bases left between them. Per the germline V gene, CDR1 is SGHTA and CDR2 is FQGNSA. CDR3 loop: CASSLDGNYGYTF. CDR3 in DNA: TGTGCCAGCAGCTTAGATGGGAACTATGGCTACACCTTC.

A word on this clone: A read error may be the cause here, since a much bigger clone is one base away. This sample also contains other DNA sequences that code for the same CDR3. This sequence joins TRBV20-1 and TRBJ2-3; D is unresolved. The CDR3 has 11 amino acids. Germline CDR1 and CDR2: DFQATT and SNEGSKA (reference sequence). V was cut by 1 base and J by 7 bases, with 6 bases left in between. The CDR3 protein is CSARGVNTQYF. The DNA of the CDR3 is TGCAGTGCTAGAGGTGTTAATACGCAGTATTTT.

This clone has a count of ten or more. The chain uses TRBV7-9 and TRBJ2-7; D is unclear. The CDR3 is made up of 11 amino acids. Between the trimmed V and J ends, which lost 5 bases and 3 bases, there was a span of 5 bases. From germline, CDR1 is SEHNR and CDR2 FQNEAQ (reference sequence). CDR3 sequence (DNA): TGTGCCAGCAGCAACAACTACGAGCAGTACTTC. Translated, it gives CASSNNYEQYF.

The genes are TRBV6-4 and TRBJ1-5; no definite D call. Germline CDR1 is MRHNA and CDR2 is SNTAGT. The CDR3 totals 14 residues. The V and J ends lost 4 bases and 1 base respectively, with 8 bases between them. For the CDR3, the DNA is TGTGCCAGCAGTGGTGGGTGGAGCAATCAGCCCCAGCATTTT. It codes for CASSGGWSNQPQHF.